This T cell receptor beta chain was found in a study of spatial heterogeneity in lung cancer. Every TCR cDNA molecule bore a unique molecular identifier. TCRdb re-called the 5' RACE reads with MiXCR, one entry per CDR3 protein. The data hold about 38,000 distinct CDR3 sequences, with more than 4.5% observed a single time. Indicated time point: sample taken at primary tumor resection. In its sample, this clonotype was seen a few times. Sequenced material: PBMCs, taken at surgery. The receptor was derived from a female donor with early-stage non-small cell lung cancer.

CDR3 sequence: CATSREHGRTNEKLFF. The CDR3 DNA sequence: TGTGCCACCAGCAGAGAGCACGGGAGAACTAATGAAAAACTGTTTTTT. J is TRBJ1-4 and V is TRBV15; D unclear. The CDR3 consists of 16 residues. V was shortened by 0 bases and J by 1 base, with 9 bases between the two germline ends. Germline V gene sequence: CDR1 LNHNV, CDR2 YYDKDF (reference sequence).